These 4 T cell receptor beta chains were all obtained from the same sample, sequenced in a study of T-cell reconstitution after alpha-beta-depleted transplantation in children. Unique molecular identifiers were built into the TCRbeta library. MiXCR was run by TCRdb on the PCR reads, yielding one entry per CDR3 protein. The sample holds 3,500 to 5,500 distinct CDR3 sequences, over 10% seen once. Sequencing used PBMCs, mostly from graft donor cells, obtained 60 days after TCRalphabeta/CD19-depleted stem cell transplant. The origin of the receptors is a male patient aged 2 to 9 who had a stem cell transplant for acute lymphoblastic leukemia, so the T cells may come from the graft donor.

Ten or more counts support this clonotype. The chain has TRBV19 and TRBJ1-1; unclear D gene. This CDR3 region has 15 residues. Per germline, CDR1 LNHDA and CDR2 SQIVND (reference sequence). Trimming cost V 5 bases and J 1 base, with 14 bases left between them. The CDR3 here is CASSRRDVWNTEAFF. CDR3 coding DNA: TGTGCCAGTAGTCGACGGGATGTCTGGAACACTGAAGCTTTCTTT.

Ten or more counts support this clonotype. This CDR3 is CASSYYDRENQPQHF. In DNA form, the CDR3 reads TGTGCCAGCAGTTACTACGACAGGGAGAATCAGCCCCAGCATTTT. The V gene is TRBV6-2 or TRBV6-3, the J gene TRBJ1-5, with 7 bases aligning to TRBD1. J was trimmed by 4 bases and V by 1 base; bases with no gene match: 4. The CDR3 is 15 residues long. Germline CDR1 reads MNHEY; CDR2 reads SVGEGT.

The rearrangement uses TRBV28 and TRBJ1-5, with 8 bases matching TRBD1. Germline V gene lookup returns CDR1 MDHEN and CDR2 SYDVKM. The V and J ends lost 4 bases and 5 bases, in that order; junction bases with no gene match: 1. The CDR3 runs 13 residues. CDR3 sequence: CASSSGGDQPQHF. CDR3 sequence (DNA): TGTGCCAGCAGTTCAGGGGGCGATCAGCCCCAGCATTTT.

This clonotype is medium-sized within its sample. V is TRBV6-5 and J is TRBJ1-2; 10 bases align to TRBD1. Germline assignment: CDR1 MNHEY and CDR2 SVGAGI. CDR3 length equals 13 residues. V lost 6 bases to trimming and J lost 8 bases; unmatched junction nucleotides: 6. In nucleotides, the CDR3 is TGTGCCAGCAGCCGACAGGGGGCGCAAGGCTACACCTTC. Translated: CASSRQGAQGYTF.